This T cell receptor (beta chain) was sequenced for a study of post-analysis software for immune sequencing data. Libraries were made from TCR beta cDNA, and they carried unique molecular identifiers. TCRdb re-derived calls from the PCR reads in MiXCR, one entry per CDR3 protein. This repertoire shows some 370,000 distinct CDR3 sequences, about a third found once; its top ten account for 13%. This CDR3 comprises 16 residues. The V segment lost 4 bases and the J segment 2 bases; nucleotides outside the gene matches: 10. In germline, CDR1 is SGHDN, CDR2 FVKESK. The study, taken as a whole, reports: The five TRBV segments detected at higher frequency in patients than in controls included TRBV5-6, TRBV5-1 and TRBV20-1.

A word on this clonotype: Antigen: not known.

The chain uses TRBV14 and TRBJ2-7, with TRBD2 matching over 8 bases. The sequenced sample was blood. The TCR sequence derives from a girl aged 5-17 years with multiple sclerosis. CDR3 loop: CASSPDLRGVTYEQYF. The CDR3 DNA is TGTGCCAGCAGCCCTGATTTGCGGGGGGTGACCTACGAGCAGTACTTC.